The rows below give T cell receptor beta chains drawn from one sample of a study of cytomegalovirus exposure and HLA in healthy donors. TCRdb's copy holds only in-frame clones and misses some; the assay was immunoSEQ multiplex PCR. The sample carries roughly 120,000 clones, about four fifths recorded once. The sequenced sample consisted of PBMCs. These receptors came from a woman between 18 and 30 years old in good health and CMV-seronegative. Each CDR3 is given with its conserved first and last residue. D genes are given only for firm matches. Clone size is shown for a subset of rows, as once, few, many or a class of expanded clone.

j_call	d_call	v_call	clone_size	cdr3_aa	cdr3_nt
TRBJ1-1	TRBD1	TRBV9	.	CASSVFDRDTEAFF	TGTGCCAGCAGCGTATTTGACAGGGACACTGAAGCTTTCTTT
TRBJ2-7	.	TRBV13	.	CASSSSSYEQYF	TGTGCCAGCAGCTCCAGCTCCTACGAGCAGTACTTC
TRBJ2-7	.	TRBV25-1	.	CASSDFYEQYF	TGTGCCAGCAGTGACTTCTACGAGCAGTACTTC
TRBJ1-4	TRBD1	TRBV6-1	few	CASSLQTGRYEKLFF	TGTGCCAGCAGCCTCCAGACAGGGCGTTATGAAAAACTGTTTTTT
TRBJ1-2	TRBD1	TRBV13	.	CASANRGGYGYTF	TGTGCCAGCGCAAACAGGGGTGGCTATGGCTACACCTTC
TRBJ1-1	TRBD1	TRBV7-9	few	CASSLGGTGSVAFF	TGTGCCAGCAGCTTAGGAGGGACAGGGTCGGTAGCTTTCTTT
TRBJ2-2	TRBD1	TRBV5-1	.	CASSRGQLTGELFF	TGCGCCAGCAGCAGGGGACAGCTCACCGGGGAGCTGTTTTTT
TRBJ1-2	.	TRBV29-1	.	CSVEELRDGYTF	TGCAGCGTTGAAGAGTTGAGGGATGGCTACACCTTC
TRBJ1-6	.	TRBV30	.	CAWRGQLNSPLHF	TGTGCCTGGAGGGGCCAATTGAATTCACCCCTCCACTTT
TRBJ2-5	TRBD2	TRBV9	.	CASSAGLAGLQETQYF	TGTGCCAGCAGCGCGGGACTAGCGGGCCTACAAGAGACCCAGTACTTC
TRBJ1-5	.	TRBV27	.	CASSSQGGNQPQHF	TGTGCCAGCAGTTCACAGGGAGGCAATCAGCCCCAGCATTTT
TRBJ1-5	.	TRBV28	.	CASSSASGGGAQPQHF	TGTGCCAGCAGTTCCGCTTCGGGAGGGGGGGCCCAGCCCCAGCATTTT
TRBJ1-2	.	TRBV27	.	CASRGPPGHLYGYTF	TGTGCCAGCAGAGGCCCACCGGGACACCTATATGGCTACACCTTC
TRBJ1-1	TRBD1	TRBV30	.	CAWRRTGDTEAFF	TGTGCCTGGAGGAGGACAGGAGACACTGAAGCTTTCTTT
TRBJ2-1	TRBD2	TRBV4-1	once	CASSQQGAGTSRDEQFF	TGCGCCAGCAGCCAACAAGGGGCCGGGACTAGCAGAGATGAGCAGTTCTTC
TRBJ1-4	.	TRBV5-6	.	CASSPIPEANEKLFF	TGTGCCAGCAGCCCCATCCCAGAGGCTAATGAAAAACTGTTTTTT
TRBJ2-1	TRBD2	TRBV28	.	CASSKLAGDYNEQFF	TGTGCCAGCAGTAAACTAGCGGGGGATTACAATGAGCAGTTCTTC
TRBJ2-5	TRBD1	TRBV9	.	CASSVYTGTVQETQYF	TGTGCCAGCAGCGTTTATACCGGGACAGTTCAAGAGACCCAGTACTTC
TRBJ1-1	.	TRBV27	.	CASGNLNTEAFF	TGTGCCAGCGGTAACTTGAACACTGAAGCTTTCTTT
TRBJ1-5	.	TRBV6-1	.	CASSAPKGRRGNPIMPQHF	TGTGCCAGCAGTGCACCCAAAGGTCGAAGGGGCAACCCGATCATGCCCCAGCATTTT
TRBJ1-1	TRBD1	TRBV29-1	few	CSVFTGTAEAFF	TGCAGCGTTTTTACCGGGACAGCTGAAGCTTTCTTT
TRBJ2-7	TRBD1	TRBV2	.	CASQDGTVSEQYF	TGTGCCAGCCAAGACGGGACAGTATCCGAGCAGTACTTC
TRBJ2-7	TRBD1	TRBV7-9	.	CASSSGQGMDEQYF	TGTGCCAGCAGCTCGGGACAGGGTATGGACGAGCAGTACTTC
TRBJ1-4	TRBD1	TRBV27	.	CASSLAGGNEKLFF	TGTGCCAGCAGTTTAGCAGGGGGGAATGAAAAACTGTTTTTT
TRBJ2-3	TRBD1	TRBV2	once	CASHGTGVSDTQYF	TGTGCCAGCCATGGGACAGGGGTTTCAGATACGCAGTATTTT
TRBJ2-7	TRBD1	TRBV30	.	CACGGTGASYEQYF	TGTGCCTGCGGCGGGACAGGGGCCTCCTACGAGCAGTACTTC
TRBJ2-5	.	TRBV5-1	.	CASSFSEIGRETQYF	TGCGCCAGCAGCTTTTCGGAAATTGGGAGGGAGACCCAGTACTTC
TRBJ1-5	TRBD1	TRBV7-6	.	CASSPRGGGGDQPQHF	TGTGCCAGCAGCCCAAGAGGCGGAGGGGGCGATCAGCCCCAGCATTTT
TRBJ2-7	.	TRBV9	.	CASSVLGSSGEQYF	TGTGCCAGCAGCGTCCTGGGATCTTCGGGGGAGCAGTACTTC
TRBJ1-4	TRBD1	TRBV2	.	CASKGQGSTNEKLFF	TGTGCCAGCAAAGGACAGGGGTCGACTAATGAAAAACTGTTTTTT
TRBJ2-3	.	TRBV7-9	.	CASSKLETSTDTQYF	TGTGCCAGCAGCAAACTAGAGACTAGCACAGATACGCAGTATTTT
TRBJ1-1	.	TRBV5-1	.	CASNAGMNTEAFF	TGCGCCAGCAACGCGGGAATGAACACTGAAGCTTTCTTT
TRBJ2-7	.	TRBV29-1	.	CSVGGGTGLYEQYF	TGCAGCGTTGGTGGAGGGACCGGCCTCTACGAGCAGTACTTC
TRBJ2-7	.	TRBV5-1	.	CASSLWGVYEQYF	TGCGCCAGCAGCTTGTGGGGGGTCTACGAGCAGTACTTC
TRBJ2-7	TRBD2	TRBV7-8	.	CASSSSGTSGGHPYEQYF	TGTGCCAGCAGCTCTTCCGGGACTAGCGGGGGGCATCCCTACGAGCAGTACTTC
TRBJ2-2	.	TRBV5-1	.	CASSLGGETGELFF	TGCGCCAGCAGCTTGGGCGGAGAAACCGGGGAGCTGTTTTTT
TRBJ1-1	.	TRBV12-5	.	CASGLNSVMNTEAFF	TGTGCTAGTGGTTTGAATTCAGTCATGAACACTGAAGCTTTCTTT
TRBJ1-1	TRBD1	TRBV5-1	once	CASSLGDRVTEAFF	TGCGCCAGCAGCTTGGGGGACAGGGTCACTGAAGCTTTCTTT
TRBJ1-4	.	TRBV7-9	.	CASSLTGEKLFF	TGTGCCAGCAGCTTAACAGGGGAAAAACTGTTTTTT
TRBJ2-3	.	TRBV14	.	CASSQDRWSTDTQYF	TGTGCCAGCAGCCAAGATCGGTGGAGCACAGATACGCAGTATTTT
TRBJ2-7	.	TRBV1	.	CTIHGDILDEQYF	TGCACCATTCACGGGGACATCCTCGACGAGCAGTACTTC
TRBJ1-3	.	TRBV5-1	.	CASSGGGSGNTIYF	TGCGCCAGCAGCGGCGGTGGGAGTGGAAACACCATATATTTT
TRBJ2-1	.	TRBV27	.	CASSFSVRGGDNEQFF	TGTGCCAGCAGTTTCTCGGTGAGAGGGGGGGACAATGAGCAGTTCTTC
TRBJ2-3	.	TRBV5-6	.	CASSFGRDLTDTQYF	TGTGCCAGCAGCTTTGGGCGGGACCTCACAGATACGCAGTATTTT
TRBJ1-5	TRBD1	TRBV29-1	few	CSVGPGQGVQPQHF	TGCAGCGTAGGACCGGGACAGGGTGTTCAGCCCCAGCATTTT
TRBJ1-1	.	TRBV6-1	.	CASSESGGAFF	TGTGCCAGCAGTGAATCTGGGGGGGCTTTCTTT
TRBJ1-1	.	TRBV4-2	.	CASSQEGGRSAEAFF	TGTGCCAGCAGCCAAGAGGGGGGGAGAAGCGCTGAAGCTTTCTTT
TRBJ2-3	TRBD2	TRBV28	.	CASSPLGLAGGHYF	TGTGCCAGCAGCCCTCTGGGACTAGCGGGGGGGCACTATTTT
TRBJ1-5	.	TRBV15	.	CATSPGAPRGNQPQHF	TGTGCCACCAGTCCCGGCGCGCCGCGGGGCAATCAGCCCCAGCATTTT
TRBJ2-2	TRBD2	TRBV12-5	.	CASGLGLAGGPRTGELFF	TGTGCTAGTGGTTTGGGACTAGCGGGGGGGCCGAGAACCGGGGAGCTGTTTTTT
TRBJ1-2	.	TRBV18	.	CASSPPSRDGYTF	TGTGCCAGCTCACCACCGTCCAGGGATGGCTACACCTTC
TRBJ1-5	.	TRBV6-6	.	CASSYSGALPHF	TGTGCCAGCAGTTACTCGGGAGCCCTCCCCCATTTT
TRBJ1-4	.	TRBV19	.	CASSMGARYEKLFF	TGTGCCAGTAGTATGGGGGCGAGGTATGAAAAACTGTTTTTT
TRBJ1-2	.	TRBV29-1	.	CSVADLAVCTF	TGCAGCGTTGCTGATTTGGCGGTGTGCACCTTC